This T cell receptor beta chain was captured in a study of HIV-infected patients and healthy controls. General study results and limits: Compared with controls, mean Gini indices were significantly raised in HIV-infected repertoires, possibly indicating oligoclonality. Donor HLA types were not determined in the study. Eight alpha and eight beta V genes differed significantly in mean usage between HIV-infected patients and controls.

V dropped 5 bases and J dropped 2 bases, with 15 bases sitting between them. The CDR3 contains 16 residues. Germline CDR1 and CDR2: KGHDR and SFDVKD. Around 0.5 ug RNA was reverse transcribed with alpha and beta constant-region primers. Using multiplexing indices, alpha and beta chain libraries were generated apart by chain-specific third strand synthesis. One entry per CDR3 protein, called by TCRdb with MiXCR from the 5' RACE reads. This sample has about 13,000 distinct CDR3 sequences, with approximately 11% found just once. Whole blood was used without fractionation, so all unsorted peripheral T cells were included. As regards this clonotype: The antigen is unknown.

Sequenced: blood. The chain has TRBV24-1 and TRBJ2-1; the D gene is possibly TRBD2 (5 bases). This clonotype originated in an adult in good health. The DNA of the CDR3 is TGTGCCACCAGTGCCCAGAGCGGACGCGCCTACAATGAGCAGTTCTTC. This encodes CATSAQSGRAYNEQFF.